Shown below are 13 T cell receptor beta chains from a single sample sequenced in a study of siplizumab effects on memory and regulatory T cells. Mixed lymphocyte reaction cells were cocultured at 37°C for more than 5 days. Assay used: immunoSEQ multiplex PCR; TCRdb lists only in-frame clones, some missing. The sample yields 7,500 to 8,500 clones, about 36% seen once. The antigens of these receptors remain unknown. The sample taken for sequencing was CFSE-low (dividing) CD8+ T cells sorted from an allogeneic mixed lymphocyte reaction. Receptors originate from a human donor in good health; the cells came from an allogeneic mixed lymphocyte reaction.

The V and J genes are TRBV7-9 and TRBJ2-5, with D maybe TRBD2 (5 bases). Deletions cut 1 base from V and 4 bases from J, with 22 bases between. Germline CDR1 and CDR2: SEHNR and FQNEAQ (reference sequence). The CDR3 loop spans 18 amino acids. The CDR3 DNA reads as TGTGCCAGCAGCTTAGGGGGTAGTACCGGGCAGAGGGCAGAGACCCAGTACTTC. Translation: CASSLGGSTGQRAETQYF.

The chain combines TRBV11-3 with TRBJ1-1; D not resolved. Germline values: CDR1 SGHNT, CDR2 YENEEA. This CDR3 spans 15 amino acids. Deletions cut 5 bases from V and 6 bases from J, with 19 bases between. CDR3 in DNA: TGTGCCAGCAGCGCGCTAGGGTCTGGTCGTTCTGAAGCTTTCTTT. Translating gives CASSALGSGRSEAFF.

The rearrangement uses TRBV5-4 and TRBJ2-7, with D perhaps TRBD1 (7 bases). V lost 4 bases, J lost 4 bases, and 15 bases lay in between. The germline V gene has CDR1 SGHNT and CDR2 YYREEE (reference sequence). This CDR3 is 14 amino acids long. The CDR3 coding sequence is TGTGCCAGCAGCCCTGCGCCAGGGGGGTACGAGCAGTACTTC. This gives the protein CASSPAPGGYEQYF.

This clone qualifies as medium-sized. The chain has TRBV27 and TRBJ2-7; the match to TRBD1 covers 8 bases. This CDR3 is built from 14 residues. The germline V gene has CDR1 MNHEY and CDR2 SMNVEV (reference sequence). V was clipped by 3 bases and J by 0 bases; unmatched bases: 1. The CDR3 bases are TGTGCCAGCAGTTTTGGACAGGGCTCCTACGAGCAGTACTTC. It specifies CASSFGQGSYEQYF.

In its sample, this clone is medium-sized. This chain uses TRBV4-1 with TRBJ2-7; D ambiguous. The CDR3 covers 14 residues. The germline V gene has CDR1 MGHRA and CDR2 YSYEKL. The ends were cut back, 4 bases at V and 0 bases at J, with 10 bases in the middle. CDR3 coding DNA: TGCGCCAGCAGCCCCCTACACAGCTCCTACGAGCAGTACTTC. Its translation is CASSPLHSSYEQYF.

As regards this clone: At one of its ends the junction is not consistent with the germline gene, which may arise from a read error. V is TRBV4-1 and J is TRBJ2-1, with D tentatively TRBD2 (7 bases). There are 14 residues in the CDR3. Germline CDR1 MGHRA, CDR2 YSYEKL. The CDR3 DNA reads TGTGCCAGCAGCAGGGGACTATACTACAATGAGCAGTTCTTC. It is translated as CASSRGLYYNEQFF.

The rearrangement links TRBV6-5 to TRBJ1-1; no clear D gene. Germline values: CDR1 MNHEY, CDR2 SVGAGI. V lost 0 bases to trimming and J lost 7 bases, with 9 bases between them. This CDR3 has 13 residues. CDR3 in DNA: TGTGCCAGCAGTTACTCAATCGGGGTTGAAGCTTTCTTT. It is translated as CASSYSIGVEAFF.

The genes are TRBV7-9 and TRBJ2-1; possibly TRBD1 for D (6 bases). V lost 5 bases and J 15 bases, leaving 17 bases between the germline ends. The CDR3 runs to 12 residues. The germline CDR1 and CDR2 sequences are SEHNR and FQNEAQ (reference sequence). As DNA, the CDR3 is TGTGCCAGCAGCGACGATTCAGGGGTCGTGTTCTTC. This sequence encodes CASSDDSGVVFF.

The gene calls are TRBV6-6 and TRBJ1-1, with D possibly being TRBD1 (5 bases). V was cut by 0 bases and J by 6 bases, with 14 bases left in between. From germline, CDR1 is MNHNY and CDR2 SVGAGI (reference sequence). There are 15 residues in the CDR3. The CDR3 reads CASSYSPGTSSEAFF. In DNA form, the CDR3 reads TGTGCCAGCAGTTACTCCCCCGGGACTTCGTCTGAAGCTTTCTTT.

The chain combines TRBV12-5 with TRBJ1-1; the D is unclear. This CDR3 has 12 amino acids. Trimming pared 3 bases from V and 8 bases from J, leaving 10 bases between. Germline loops: CDR1 LGHNT, CDR2 FRNRAP. CDR3 residues: CASGFPHSEAFF. CDR3 in DNA: TGTGCTAGTGGTTTCCCCCACTCGGAAGCTTTCTTT.

This clone was counted between two and nine times. V gene TRBV29-1 combines with J gene TRBJ2-7; TRBD2 is a possible D gene (6 bases). The ends were cut back, 3 bases at V and 3 bases at J, with 12 bases in the middle. Germline CDR1 SQVTM, CDR2 ANQGSEA. This CDR3 spans 13 amino acids. Written as DNA, the CDR3 is TGCAGCGTTGAGGGGGGTACTAGCTACGAGCAGTACTTC. It specifies CSVEGGTSYEQYF.

A remark on this clone: Sequence at one end of the junction differs from germline and may be a read error. V and J are TRBV5-5 and TRBJ2-7; 15 positions match TRBD2. The CDR3 contains 17 residues. The germline V gene has CDR1 SGHKS and CDR2 YYEKEE (reference sequence). CDR3 in DNA: TGCGCCAGCAGCCACGGACTAGCGGGAGGGCCCTCCTACGAGCAGTACTTC. As protein: CASSHGLAGGPSYEQYF.

The CDR3 sequence: CASSLSVNEQFF. In DNA form, the CDR3 reads TGTGCCAGCAGCTTAAGCGTAAATGAGCAGTTCTTC. The chain combines TRBV7-9 with TRBJ2-1; D ambiguous. Per germline, CDR1 SEHNR and CDR2 FQNEAQ (reference sequence). V was pared by 2 bases and J by 7 bases, with 6 bases between. This CDR3 contains 12 residues.